A single sample is the source of the 30 T cell receptor beta chains below, sequenced in a study of blood T cell repertoires in COVID-19. Clones were read by immunoSEQ multiplex PCR, and TCRdb kept only the in-frame ones, dropping some. The sample records some 340,000 clones, around 87% being singletons. Sequencing was carried out using PBMCs or T cells enriched from blood (not recorded which). The receptors originated from a woman in her thirties who had recovered from COVID-19.

V usage is TRBV15 and J usage is TRBJ1-6; perhaps TRBD1 as D (5 bases). The V and J ends lost 5 bases and 4 bases respectively, with 9 bases between them. The CDR3 loop spans 14 amino acids. Germline V gives CDR1 LNHNV, CDR2 YYDKDF (reference sequence). CDR3 nucleotide sequence: TGTGCCACCAGCCGTCCAGGGTATAATTCACCCCTCCACTTT. Translated, it gives CATSRPGYNSPLHF.

The chain combines TRBV5-4 with TRBJ1-2; TRBD1 matches at 8 bases. This CDR3 is 17 amino acids long. CDR1 is SGHNT, CDR2 YYREEE, per germline (reference sequence). With V trimmed by 0 bases and J by 4 bases, 11 bases remained unmatched. Written as DNA, the CDR3 is TGTGCCAGCAGCTTGGACCCTACAGGGGGAGTAGTCTATGGCTACACCTTC. It translates to CASSLDPTGGVVYGYTF.

The genes are TRBV6-5 and TRBJ2-1, with a tentative D call TRBD2 (6 bases). CDR3 length equals 15 residues. The V end was cut by 6 bases, the J end by 4 bases, with 16 bases between. CDR1 MNHEY and CDR2 SVGAGI come from the germline V gene. CDR3 DNA sequence: TGTGCCAGCAGCCGCAGGGTAGGGACTTACAATGAGCAGTTCTTC. It specifies CASSRRVGTYNEQFF.

The rearrangement uses TRBV5-1 and TRBJ1-2; 7 bases fit TRBD1. The germline CDR1 and CDR2 sequences are SGHRS and YFSETQ. Losses at the gene ends were 4 bases for V and 7 bases for J; bases not matched to a gene: 10. This CDR3 has 14 amino acids. CDR3 nucleotides: TGCGCCAGCAGCACCCTACAGGGGTTCACTGGCTACACCTTC. It translates to CASSTLQGFTGYTF.

V is TRBV4-1 and J is TRBJ2-1; no clear D. CDR3 length: 12 amino acids. Germline lookup yields CDR1 MGHRA and CDR2 YSYEKL. V was clipped by 0 bases and J by 8 bases, with 5 bases between them. For the CDR3, the DNA is TGCGCCAGCAGCCAAGATATCCATGAGCAGTTCTTC. Translated, it gives CASSQDIHEQFF.

A note on this clone: The sample has other DNA sequences that encode this CDR3 too. This chain joins TRBV11-2 and TRBJ2-7, with 13 bases that match TRBD2. CDR1 SGHAT and CDR2 FQNNGV come from the germline V gene. V lost 5 bases, J lost 2 bases, and 3 bases stayed unmatched. This CDR3 region has 15 residues. This CDR3 is CASSRGLAGAYEQYF. CDR3 in DNA: TGTGCCAGCAGCCGAGGACTAGCGGGGGCCTACGAGCAGTACTTC.

This chain connects TRBV4-2 to TRBJ2-5, with TRBD2 matching 9 bases. The V and J ends lost 0 bases and 4 bases, in that order; junction bases with no gene match: 6. CDR1 and CDR2 from the germline V gene are LGHNA and YNFKEQ. The CDR3 is made up of 16 amino acids. The DNA of the CDR3 is TGTGCCAGCAGCCAAGAGCGGGGGGGTCGGGGAGAGACCCAGTACTTC. It yields the protein CASSQERGGRGETQYF.

This clone was seen only a few times. The chain carries TRBV28 and TRBJ1-5; 8 bases match TRBD1. Germline loops: CDR1 MDHEN, CDR2 SYDVKM. This CDR3 is built from 15 residues. With 5 bases clipped from V and 6 bases from J, the junction kept 9 bases outside the gene matches. The CDR3 reads CASSDRQGAGQPQHF. CDR3 sequence (DNA): TGTGCCAGCAGTGATCGGCAGGGGGCGGGTCAGCCCCAGCATTTT.

The chain has TRBV4-3 and TRBJ1-2, with D possibly being TRBD1 (5 bases). The V end was cut by 0 bases, the J end by 0 bases, with 11 bases between. CDR3 length: 16 residues. CDR1 and CDR2 from the germline V gene are LGHNA and YSLEER. The CDR3 DNA sequence: TGCGCCAGCAGCCAAGATTACAGGCGAGCTAACTATGGCTACACCTTC. Translation gives CASSQDYRRANYGYTF.

The chain links TRBV27 to TRBJ2-2, with a weak D call TRBD1 (5 bases). The germline CDR1 and CDR2 sequences are MNHEY and SMNVEV (reference sequence). V lost 5 bases and J lost 1, with 17 bases in between. This CDR3 spans 17 amino acids. This chain's CDR3 is CASSLQFRQGNTGELFF. The CDR3 DNA is TGTGCCAGCAGTCTTCAGTTTCGGCAGGGGAACACCGGGGAGCTGTTTTTT.

The chain uses TRBV5-6 and TRBJ1-2; TRBD1 matches at 9 bases. V shed 7 bases, J shed 3 bases, and the junction held 7 bases outside the gene matches. CDR3 length equals 14 residues. The germline gives CDR1 SGHDT, CDR2 YYEEEE. The CDR3 DNA follows: TGTGCCAGCCGACGGGACAGGGAATACTATGGCTACACCTTC. Amino acid sequence: CASRRDREYYGYTF.

This chain links TRBV2 with TRBJ1-2; unclear D gene. Deletions cut 5 bases from V and 0 bases from J, with 16 bases between. The CDR3 contains 16 residues. Looked up from germline, CDR1 is SNHLY and CDR2 is FYNNEI. The CDR3 here is CASSRTLSEANYGYTF. The CDR3 nucleotides are TGTGCCAGCAGTCGGACGCTTTCGGAGGCTAACTATGGCTACACCTTC.

V gene TRBV6-5 combines with J gene TRBJ1-2; D remains ambiguous. Germline values: CDR1 MNHEY, CDR2 SVGAGI. The CDR3 has 12 amino acids. V lost 6 bases to trimming and J lost 7 bases, with 12 bases between them. CDR3 in amino acids: CASRAEGSGYTF. As DNA, the CDR3 is TGTGCCAGCAGGGCAGAAGGGAGTGGCTACACCTTC.

This clone has a single count. The V and J genes are TRBV4-1 and TRBJ1-5; D gene ambiguous. With 2 bases removed from V and 5 bases from J, the gap between germline ends came to 10 bases. Germline assignment: CDR1 MGHRA and CDR2 YSYEKL. This CDR3 contains 14 residues. CDR3 region: CASSQHGYDQPQHF. CDR3 nucleotide sequence: TGCGCCAGCAGCCAACACGGTTACGATCAGCCCCAGCATTTT.

V and J are TRBV19 and TRBJ1-6; D is unresolved. CDR1 is LNHDA, CDR2 SQIVND, per germline (reference sequence). The germline V and J ends were trimmed by 1 base and 0 bases, with 10 bases remaining between them. The CDR3 is made up of 17 amino acids. This chain's CDR3 is CASSIASGSSYNSPLHF. The DNA for the CDR3 is TGTGCCAGTAGTATAGCGAGCGGGAGCTCCTATAATTCACCCCTCCACTTT.

The genes are TRBV18 and TRBJ2-1, with D possibly TRBD1 on 6 matching bases. Germline CDR1 reads KGHSH; CDR2 reads LQKENI. V shed 3 bases and J shed 8 bases, with 14 bases lying between them. This CDR3 spans 14 amino acids. CDR3: CASSPSRGGHEQFF. CDR3 DNA sequence: TGTGCCAGCTCACCGAGCAGGGGCGGACATGAGCAGTTCTTC.

The genes are TRBV10-3 and TRBJ1-6, with D tentatively TRBD1 (5 bases). Trimming removed 2 bases from V and 7 bases from J, with 12 bases in between. Germline-derived CDR1 and CDR2 are ENHRY and SYGVKD. This CDR3 contains 15 residues. The DNA of the CDR3 is TGTGCCATCAGTGAGCGCGGGACGGACAATTCACCCCTCCACTTT. Encoded protein: CAISERGTDNSPLHF.

The V call is TRBV10-3, the J call TRBJ2-2; 7 bases line up with TRBD2. The ends lost 10 bases at V and 2 bases at J; junction bases unmatched: 16. Germline V gene data show CDR1 as ENHRY and CDR2 as SYGVKD. This CDR3 is 17 amino acids long. Here the CDR3 reads CATMGDGGLLNTGELFF. CDR3 coding DNA: TGTGCCACCATGGGTGACGGGGGACTACTAAACACCGGGGAGCTGTTTTTT.

The rearrangement links TRBV15 to TRBJ2-5, with a weak D call TRBD1 (6 bases). CDR1 and CDR2 (germline): LNHNV, YYDKDF (reference sequence). This CDR3 has 13 amino acids. The V end was cut by 5 bases, the J end by 5 bases, with 12 bases between. The CDR3 sequence: CATSQTRGETQYF. Written as DNA, the CDR3 is TGTGCCACCAGCCAAACTAGGGGGGAGACCCAGTACTTC.

This sequence joins TRBV25-1 and TRBJ2-3, with D hard to call. The CDR3 contains 14 residues. Trimming took off 2 bases at V and 0 bases at J, with 6 bases between the two ends. Germline CDR1 MGHDK, CDR2 SYGVNS. The CDR3 protein is CASSEGPSTDTQYF. CDR3 sequence (DNA): TGTGCCAGCAGTGAAGGGCCCAGCACAGATACGCAGTATTTT.

The V call is TRBV27, the J call TRBJ1-2; weak D call: TRBD1 (5 bases). The CDR3 spans 14 residues. V gave up 6 bases and J gave up 3 bases, with 14 bases separating them. Looked up from germline, CDR1 is MNHEY and CDR2 is SMNVEV (reference sequence). CDR3 sequence reads: CASRGRGFDYGYTF. In DNA, the CDR3 is TGTGCCAGCAGGGGGCGGGGATTTGACTATGGCTACACCTTC.

This rearrangement joins TRBV15 to TRBJ2-1; 7 nucleotides agree with TRBD1. CDR1 and CDR2 (germline): LNHNV, YYDKDF (reference sequence). The CDR3 totals 16 residues. Germline trimming cut 5 bases from V and 6 bases from J; bases unmatched to any gene: 13. The CDR3 bases are TGTGCCACCAGCTCGGGTGAACGACAGGGAAGCAATGAGCAGTTCTTC. It encodes CATSSGERQGSNEQFF.

This rearrangement joins TRBV5-1 to TRBJ1-2, with 9 bases aligning to TRBD1. Germline CDR1 and CDR2: SGHRS and YFSETQ. The V gene end was trimmed by 4 bases and the J gene end by 7 bases; junction bases not matched to a gene: 11. The CDR3 length is 15 residues. Here the CDR3 DNA reads TGCGCCAGCAGCCCAGCCGGGACAGGGCCCCTTGGCTACACCTTC. This translates into CASSPAGTGPLGYTF.

The J gene is TRBJ2-7, the V gene TRBV10-3, with D maybe TRBD1 (6 bases). V was shortened by 7 bases and J by 3 bases, with 13 bases between the two germline ends. The CDR3 runs 13 residues. Looked up from germline, CDR1 is ENHRY and CDR2 is SYGVKD. DNA for the CDR3: TGTGCCATCAAGGGACATAACCACTACGAGCAGTACTTC. The encoded protein is CAIKGHNHYEQYF.

This clone was detected only a few times. This chain links TRBV7-9 with TRBJ1-2; D uncertain. Germline V gives CDR1 SEHNR, CDR2 FQNEAQ (reference sequence). The germline V and J ends were trimmed by 2 bases and 1 base, with 8 bases remaining between them. The CDR3 is made up of 14 amino acids. CDR3 in DNA: TGTGCCAGCAGCTTAAGTCGCAGTAACTATGGCTACACCTTC. This encodes CASSLSRSNYGYTF.

To note about this clone: The junction shows a germline mismatch at one end, possibly a read error. V and J are TRBV7-7 and TRBJ1-1; D gene uncertain. CDR1 and CDR2 (germline): SSHAT, FNYEAQ (reference sequence). The CDR3 contains 14 residues. The CDR3 here is CASSPLAMNTEAFF. CDR3 nucleotides: TGTGCTAGCAGCCCCTTAGCAATGAACACTGAAGCTTTCTTT.

With regard to this clone: Other DNA variants within this sample encode the same CDR3. The J gene is TRBJ1-5, the V gene TRBV7-2; 7 positions agree with TRBD1. The germline CDR1 and CDR2 sequences are SGHTA and FQGNSA. The CDR3 consists of 14 residues. Unmatched junction bases numbered 7, after V lost 5 bases and J lost 6 bases. In DNA, the CDR3 is TGTGCCAGCAGCCTTAGACAGGGCAGTCAGCCCCAGCATTTT. Encoded protein: CASSLRQGSQPQHF.

The J gene is TRBJ2-4, the V gene TRBV19; D call uncertain. Per germline, CDR1 LNHDA and CDR2 SQIVND (reference sequence). The CDR3 is 14 amino acids. V was trimmed by 8 bases and J by 5 bases, leaving 16 bases between them. This CDR3 is CASSTPGRENIQYF. The CDR3 DNA follows: TGTGCCAGTTCCACACCGGGTCGGGAAAACATTCAGTACTTC.

The chain recombines TRBV12-3 or TRBV12-4 with TRBJ1-2; D is possibly TRBD1 (6 bases). The CDR3 has 12 residues. Trimming took 3 bases from V and 7 from J, leaving 9 bases between them. The CDR3 loop is CASSFYRAGYTF. CDR3 in DNA: TGTGCCAGCAGTTTCTACAGGGCTGGCTACACCTTC.

The V gene is TRBV5-8, the J gene TRBJ2-2; possibly TRBD2 for D (5 bases). Germline V gene sequence: CDR1 SGHTS, CDR2 YDEGEE. V shed 0 bases and J shed 6 bases, with 9 bases lying between them. This CDR3 spans 14 amino acids. The CDR3 sequence is CASSLAEGSGELFF. In DNA, the CDR3 is TGTGCCAGCAGCTTGGCAGAGGGATCCGGGGAGCTGTTTTTT.